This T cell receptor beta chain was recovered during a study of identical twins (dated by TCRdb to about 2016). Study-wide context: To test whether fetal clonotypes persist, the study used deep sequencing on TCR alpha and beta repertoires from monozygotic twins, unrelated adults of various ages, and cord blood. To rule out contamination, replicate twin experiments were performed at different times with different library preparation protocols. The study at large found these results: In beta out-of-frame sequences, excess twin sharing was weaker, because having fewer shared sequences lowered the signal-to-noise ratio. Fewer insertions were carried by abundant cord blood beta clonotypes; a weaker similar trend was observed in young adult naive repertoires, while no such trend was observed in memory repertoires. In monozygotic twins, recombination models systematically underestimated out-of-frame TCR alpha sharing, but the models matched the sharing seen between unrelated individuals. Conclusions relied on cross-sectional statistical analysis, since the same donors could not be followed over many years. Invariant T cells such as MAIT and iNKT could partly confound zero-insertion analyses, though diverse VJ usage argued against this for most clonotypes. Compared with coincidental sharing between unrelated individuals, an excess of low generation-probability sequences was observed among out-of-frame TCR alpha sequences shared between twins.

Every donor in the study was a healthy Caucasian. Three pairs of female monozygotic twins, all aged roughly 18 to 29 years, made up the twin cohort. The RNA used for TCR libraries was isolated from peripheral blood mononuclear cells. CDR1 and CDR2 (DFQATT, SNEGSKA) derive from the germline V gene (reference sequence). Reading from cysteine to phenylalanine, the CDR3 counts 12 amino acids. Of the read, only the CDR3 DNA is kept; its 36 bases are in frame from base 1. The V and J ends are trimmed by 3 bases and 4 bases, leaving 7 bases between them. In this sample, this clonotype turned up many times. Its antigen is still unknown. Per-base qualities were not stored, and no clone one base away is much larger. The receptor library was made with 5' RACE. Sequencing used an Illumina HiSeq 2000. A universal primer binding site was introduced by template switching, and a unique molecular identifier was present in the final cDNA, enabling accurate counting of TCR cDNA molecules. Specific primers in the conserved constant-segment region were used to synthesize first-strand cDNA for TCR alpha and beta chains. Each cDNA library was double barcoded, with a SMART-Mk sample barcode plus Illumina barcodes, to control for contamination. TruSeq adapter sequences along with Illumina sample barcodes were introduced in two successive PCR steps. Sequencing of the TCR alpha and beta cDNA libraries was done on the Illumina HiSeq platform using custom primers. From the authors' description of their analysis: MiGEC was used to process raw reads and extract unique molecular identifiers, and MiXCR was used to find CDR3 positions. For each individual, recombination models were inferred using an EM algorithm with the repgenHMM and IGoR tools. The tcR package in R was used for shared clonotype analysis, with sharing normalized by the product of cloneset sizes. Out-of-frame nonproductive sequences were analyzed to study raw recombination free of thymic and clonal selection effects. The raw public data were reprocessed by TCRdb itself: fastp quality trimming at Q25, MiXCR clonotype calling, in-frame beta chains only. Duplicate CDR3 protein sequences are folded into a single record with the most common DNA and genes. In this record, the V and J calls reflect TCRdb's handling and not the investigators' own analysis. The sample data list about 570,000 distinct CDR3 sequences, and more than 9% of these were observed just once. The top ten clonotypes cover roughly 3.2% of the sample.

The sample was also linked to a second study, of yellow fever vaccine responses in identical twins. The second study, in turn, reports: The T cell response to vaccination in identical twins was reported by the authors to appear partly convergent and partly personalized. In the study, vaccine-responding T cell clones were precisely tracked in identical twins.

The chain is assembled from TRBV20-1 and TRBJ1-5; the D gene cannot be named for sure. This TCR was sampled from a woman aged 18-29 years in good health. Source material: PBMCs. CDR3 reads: CSASGPNQPQHF. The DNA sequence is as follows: TGCAGTGCTAGCGGGCCTAATCAGCCCCAGCATTTT.